The subject of this entry is one T cell receptor beta chain. An end of the junction does not agree with germline; a read error may underlie this. Profiled with immunoSEQ multiplex PCR; TCRdb holds only in-frame clones, not every one. There are thousands of clones in the sample, none observed a single time. CDR1 is SGHRS and CDR2 is YFSETQ in the germline V gene. CDR3 length: 16 amino acids. This record comes from a study of T cells after posttransplantation cyclophosphamide. Cyclophosphamide on days +3 and +4 followed busulfan-fludarabine conditioning and a marrow graft. The chain has TRBV5-1 and TRBJ2-3; the match to TRBD1 covers 10 bases. The sample was PBMCs, taken after allogeneic stem cell transplant with posttransplant cyclophosphamide. This sequence originates from a male patient aged 60-70 years who received an allogeneic stem cell transplant from a related donor and was CMV-positive. Among the T cells, some may be from the graft donor. The CDR3 DNA is TGCTCCAGCAGCCCCAAGACAGGGGGCCTTAGAGATACGCTGTATTTT. Protein: CSSSPKTGGLRDTLYF.